This is a list of T cell receptor beta chains from one sample in a study of identical twins. TCRdb fed the 5' RACE reads into MiXCR, producing one record per CDR3 protein. The sample holds around 1.7 million distinct CDR3 sequences; roughly a third are singletons and the top ten take about 0.27%. Material for sequencing was cord blood. Receptor source: a newborn girl in good health. Each CDR3 is given with its conserved first and last residue. The D gene is left open where the match is weak. The size field is filled for only some rows; it gives once, few, many or a size class.

size	V	D	J	DNA	CDR3
NA	TRBV6-1	TRBD1	TRBJ2-7	TGTGCCAGCCGTAGACAGGGAATGGTTTACGAGCAGTACTTC	CASRRQGMVYEQYF
many	TRBV29-1	TRBD2	TRBJ2-3	TGCAGCGACCGACCTAGCGGGAGCACAGATACGCAGTATTTT	CSDRPSGSTDTQYF
NA	TRBV6-1	NA	TRBJ1-2	TGTGCCGCAGAGGGACACTCTAACTATGGCTACACCTTC	CAAEGHSNYGYTF
NA	TRBV27	NA	TRBJ1-4	TGTGCCAGCAGTTTAAAAACAGGCAATGAAAAACTGTTTTTT	CASSLKTGNEKLFF
few	TRBV12-3/TRBV12-4	NA	TRBJ1-6	TGTGCCAGCAGACAGGGAAGTGAACCCCTCCACTTT	CASRQGSEPLHF
NA	TRBV7-2	TRBD2	TRBJ2-5	TGTGCCAGCAGCTTAGCCGGCGAACTAGCGGGAGAAGAGACCCAGTACTTC	CASSLAGELAGEETQYF
NA	TRBV4-1	TRBD2	TRBJ2-3	TGCGCCAGCAGCCCTTTCGCGGGGGGGAGAGATACGCAGTATTTT	CASSPFAGGRDTQYF
few	TRBV5-1	NA	TRBJ1-2	TGCGCCAGCAGCTTGTTGGGACACCAGATTAACTATGGCTACACCTTC	CASSLLGHQINYGYTF
NA	TRBV24-1	TRBD1	TRBJ1-5	TGTGCCACCAGTGATTTAGGGGGACAGTATAGCAATCAGCCCCAGCATTTT	CATSDLGGQYSNQPQHF
few	TRBV3-1	NA	TRBJ1-5	TGTGCCAGCAGCCAAGTCTACAGGGACCAGCCCCAGCATTTT	CASSQVYRDQPQHF